One sample yielded the 28 T cell receptor beta chains listed below, sequenced in a study of T cells in Graves' hyperthyroidism and ophthalmopathy. RNA transcripts were the template for amplifying TCR beta CDR3 regions. Using the HTBI primer set, a first-round RT-PCR was run on the TCR CDR3. MiXCR, run by TCRdb on the multiplex PCR reads, gives a single entry per CDR3 protein. The repertoire consists of hundreds of thousands of distinct CDR3 sequences, with 14% to 15% occurring once and the leading ten covering 3.5% to 4.5%. The material sequenced was blood. Receptors were obtained from a middle-aged woman with Graves' ophthalmopathy.

The chain couples TRBV28 to TRBJ2-5, with D unclear. This CDR3 comprises 16 residues. Looked up from germline, CDR1 is MDHEN and CDR2 is SYDVKM. Deletions cut 6 bases from V and 5 bases from J, with 22 bases between. The CDR3 sequence is CASSPYQGQLMETQYF. CDR3 nucleotide sequence: TGTGCCAGCAGCCCATACCAAGGGCAGTTAATGGAGACCCAGTACTTC.

This clonotype was recorded many times. The V and J genes are TRBV6-6 and TRBJ1-2; the match to TRBD1 covers 11 bases. This CDR3 has 15 amino acids. Trimming cost V 8 bases and J 8 bases; bases outside gene matches: 13. Germline assignment: CDR1 MNHNY and CDR2 SVGAGI (reference sequence). CDR3 in amino acids: CASGSPGTGGRGYTF. The CDR3 nucleotides are TGTGCCAGCGGGAGTCCCGGGACAGGGGGACGCGGCTACACCTTC.

This clonotype was detected ten times or more. The chain links TRBV27 to TRBJ2-7, with a weak D call TRBD1 (5 bases). Germline values: CDR1 MNHEY, CDR2 SMNVEV (reference sequence). The CDR3 contains 15 residues. V was shortened by 5 bases and J by 7 bases, with 21 bases between the two germline ends. CDR3 coding DNA: TGTGCCAGCAGTGACGGTGGGGCTCCCCTTAGGGAGCAGTACTTC. Translated, it gives CASSDGGAPLREQYF.

This clonotype has ten or more counts. The chain has TRBV30 and TRBJ1-2; the D gene is possibly TRBD1 (5 bases). Per germline, CDR1 GTSNPN and CDR2 SVGIG (reference sequence). Trimming left V 0 bases short and J 4 bases short, with 12 bases between. There are 14 residues in the CDR3. CDR3 DNA sequence: TGTGCCTGGAGTGTACTTGGGACTGTCTATGGCTACACCTTC. As protein: CAWSVLGTVYGYTF.

This clonotype was detected a few times. The V gene is TRBV28, the J gene TRBJ1-6; D not certain. The V gene's germline CDR1 is MDHEN and CDR2 SYDVKM. Trimming shortened V by 6 bases and J by 10 bases, and 22 bases separated the two germline ends. The CDR3 runs 16 residues. CDR3 residues: CASSVKNSGMISPLHF. The CDR3 DNA is TGTGCCAGCAGCGTTAAAAATAGTGGCATGATCTCACCCCTCCACTTT.

In this sample, this clonotype turned up a few times. The rearrangement joins TRBV10-3 to TRBJ2-7; D may be TRBD1 or TRBD2 (5 bases each). From germline, CDR1 is ENHRY and CDR2 SYGVKD. The CDR3 covers 14 residues. The ends were cut back, 2 bases at V and 3 bases at J, with 11 bases in the middle. CDR3 sequence reads: CAISEKERGYEQYF. DNA of the CDR3: TGTGCCATCAGTGAGAAGGAGAGGGGCTACGAGCAGTACTTC.

The chain couples TRBV29-1 to TRBJ1-2, with a tentative D call TRBD1 (6 bases). V shed 7 bases and J shed 8 bases, with 23 bases lying between them. The CDR3 runs to 14 residues. The V gene's germline CDR1 is SQVTM and CDR2 ANQGSEA. CDR3 sequence: CSAVGPQGPGGYTF. The DNA of the CDR3 is TGCAGCGCTGTTGGGCCGCAGGGGCCGGGCGGCTACACCTTC.

CDR3: CASSPPYWGYEQYF. CDR3 nucleotides: TGTGCCAGCAGTCCCCCTTATTGGGGCTACGAGCAGTACTTC. The chain employs TRBV12-3 or TRBV12-4 and TRBJ2-7, with D unresolved. The CDR3 extends over 14 amino acids. V lost 5 bases to trimming and J lost 3 bases, with 14 bases between them.

This clonotype was recorded a few times. The rearrangement joins TRBV5-1 to TRBJ2-7; 7 bases map to TRBD2. This CDR3 has 16 amino acids. The V and J ends lost 4 bases and 4 bases, in that order; junction bases with no gene match: 14. CDR1 and CDR2 (germline): SGHRS, YFSETQ. CDR3 sequence reads: CASSPGASGNQYEQYF. The CDR3 bases are TGCGCCAGCAGCCCCGGGGCTAGCGGAAATCAATACGAGCAGTACTTC. The full variable domain, its missing parts supplied by reference TRBV5-1 and TRBJ2-7, is KAGVTQTPRYLIKTRGQQVTLSCSPISGHRSVSWYQQTPGQGLQFLFEYFSETQRNKGNFPGRFSGRQFSNSRSEMNVSTLELGDSALYLCASSPGASGNQYEQYFGPGTRLTVT.

This clonotype appeared once. This rearrangement joins TRBV6-1 to TRBJ1-2; 7 positions agree with TRBD1. The CDR3 covers 15 residues. CDR1 MNHNS and CDR2 SASEGT come from the germline V gene. V lost 5 bases and J lost 6; bases outside the gene matches: 12. The chain's CDR3 is CASSPASTGLNGYTF. CDR3 nucleotides: TGTGCCAGCAGTCCCGCCTCGACAGGGTTGAATGGCTACACCTTC.

This clonotype came up many times. This sequence joins TRBV5-1 and TRBJ1-2, with 9 bases identical to TRBD1. The CDR3 has 15 residues. Germline V lookup: CDR1 SGHRS, CDR2 YFSETQ. V dropped 2 bases and J dropped 4; count of bases not matched to a gene: 6. CDR3 coding DNA: TGCGCCAGCAGCTTAACAGGGACAGGGACCTATGGCTACACCTTC. Protein: CASSLTGTGTYGYTF.

This clonotype has ten or more counts. The rearrangement uses TRBV7-2 and TRBJ2-7; the D is unclear. Germline V gene lookup returns CDR1 SGHTA and CDR2 FQGNSA. V shed 0 bases and J shed 3 bases, with 12 bases lying between them. This CDR3 comprises 15 residues. The CDR3 loop is CASSLATGTHYEQYF. CDR3 sequence (DNA): TGTGCCAGCAGCTTAGCGACCGGCACCCACTACGAGCAGTACTTC.

The CDR3 DNA follows: TGCAGCGTGACTTTTTGGGGAAACACCATATATTTT. This gives the protein CSVTFWGNTIYF. The chain carries TRBV29-1 and TRBJ1-3; no reliable D call. The V and J ends lost 6 bases and 4 bases respectively, with 10 bases between them. Germline V CDR1 and CDR2: SQVTM, ANQGSEA. The length of the CDR3 is 12 residues.

The CDR3: CATSSGTTGAGANVLTF. CDR3 sequence (DNA): TGTGCCACCAGCAGCGGGACAACAGGAGCTGGGGCCAACGTCCTGACTTTC. The V call is TRBV15, the J call TRBJ2-6, with D possibly TRBD1 on 6 matching bases. Between the trimmed V and J ends, which lost 3 bases and 2 bases, there was a span of 14 bases. This CDR3 has 17 residues. Germline loops: CDR1 LNHNV, CDR2 YYDKDF (reference sequence).

This clonotype has more than one count but fewer than ten. V is TRBV7-9 and J is TRBJ1-1; D ambiguous. The V gene lost 2 bases and the J gene lost 0 bases, with 7 bases spanning the gap. From germline, CDR1 is SEHNR and CDR2 FQNEAQ (reference sequence). The CDR3 is 14 amino acids. The CDR3, as DNA: TGTGCCAGCAGCTTAAGCAACCTGAACACTGAAGCTTTCTTT. Translated: CASSLSNLNTEAFF.

This clonotype occurred many times. The chain couples TRBV6-2 or TRBV6-3 to TRBJ2-7; TRBD1 agrees at 10 bases. The CDR3 consists of 16 residues. V shed 7 bases and J 3 bases; nucleotides not matched to a gene: 12. CDR1 is MNHEY, CDR2 SVGEGT, per germline. CDR3 amino acids: CASTKIPGQGNYEQYF. The CDR3 region has the DNA TGTGCCAGCACCAAAATCCCGGGACAGGGGAACTACGAGCAGTACTTC.

Many counts were recorded for this clonotype. The chain joins TRBV5-1 to TRBJ1-1; D gene uncertain. Per germline, CDR1 SGHRS and CDR2 YFSETQ. The CDR3 covers 14 residues. The ends were cut back, 2 bases at V and 4 bases at J, with 12 bases in the middle. The CDR3 nucleotides are TGCGCCAGCAGCTTCTGGGAACGCGGCACTGAAGCTTTCTTT. Protein sequence: CASSFWERGTEAFF.

This clonotype was observed at least ten times. The junction and the germline gene differ at one end; a read error may be behind it. The chain couples TRBV20-1 to TRBJ2-5, with 7 bases identical to TRBD1. CDR3 size: 13 residues. Germline V gives CDR1 DFQATT, CDR2 SNEGSKA (reference sequence). CDR3 sequence: CSARLGQQEAQYF. DNA of the CDR3: TGCAGTGCTAGATTGGGACAGCAAGAGGCCCAGTACTTC.

Only a few counts were recorded for this clonotype. The V call is TRBV18, the J call TRBJ1-1; no reliable D call. The CDR3 loop spans 16 amino acids. Trimming stripped 2 bases from V and 0 bases from J, with 13 bases between. The germline gives CDR1 KGHSH, CDR2 LQKENI. The CDR3 bases are TGTGCCAGCTCACCATTCCGTACCGACATGAACACTGAAGCTTTCTTT. Translating it yields CASSPFRTDMNTEAFF.

This clonotype was picked up many times. CDR3 loop: CASRSEGFLAEAFF. The CDR3 DNA sequence: TGTGCCAGCAGATCTGAAGGGTTTTTGGCTGAAGCTTTCTTT. J is TRBJ1-1 and V is TRBV25-1; D unresolved. V dropped 6 bases and J dropped 6 bases, with 17 bases sitting between them. Looked up from germline, CDR1 is MGHDK and CDR2 is SYGVNS. There are 14 residues in the CDR3.

This clonotype was observed many times. This rearrangement joins TRBV13 to TRBJ2-7, with TRBD2 identical over 7 bases. V dropped 4 bases and J dropped 2; count of bases not matched to a gene: 8. CDR1 and CDR2 from the germline V gene are PRHDT and FYEKMQ (reference sequence). The CDR3 has 15 amino acids. CDR3 region: CASSSSGLAAYEQYF. Written as DNA, the CDR3 is TGTGCCAGCAGCTCCTCCGGTCTAGCGGCCTACGAGCAGTACTTC.

In its sample, this clonotype was seen many times. This chain links TRBV7-2 with TRBJ2-4; 13 bases match TRBD2. J gave up 7 bases and V 1 base, and 4 bases lay outside the gene matches. Germline V gives CDR1 SGHTA, CDR2 FQGNSA. This CDR3 contains 16 residues. The CDR3 DNA reads TGTGCCAGCAGCTTAGGACTAGCGGGAGGAGGGAACATTCAGTACTTC. Translation gives CASSLGLAGGGNIQYF. Together with reference TRBV7-2 and TRBJ2-4, the CDR3 gives the full variable domain: GAGVSQSPSNKVTEKGKDVELRCDPISGHTALYWYRQSLGQGLEFLIYFQGNSAPDKSGLPSDRFSAERTGGSVSTLTIQRTQQEDSAVYLCASSLGLAGGGNIQYFGAGTRLSVL.

This clonotype came up many times. The CDR3 spells CASSVGSGLSYEQYF. CDR3 coding DNA: TGTGCCAGCAGCGTAGGCAGCGGGCTCTCCTACGAGCAGTACTTC. The V call is TRBV9, the J call TRBJ2-7, with D maybe TRBD2 (6 bases). CDR3 size: 15 residues. CDR1 and CDR2 (germline): SGDLS, YYNGEE. V lost 0 bases and J lost 0, with 10 bases in between.

This clonotype was picked up many times. This rearrangement joins TRBV12-3 or TRBV12-4 to TRBJ2-5; D unresolved. V was trimmed by 6 bases and J by 3 bases, leaving 17 bases between them. This CDR3 comprises 15 residues. This CDR3 reads CASRFSSGGEETQYF. The CDR3 coding sequence is TGTGCCAGCAGGTTTAGCTCGGGTGGTGAAGAGACCCAGTACTTC.

This clonotype was recorded at least ten times. This chain joins TRBV7-3 and TRBJ1-1; perhaps TRBD1 as D (5 bases). V lost 5 bases and J 0 bases, leaving 13 bases between the germline ends. This CDR3 comprises 15 residues. CDR1 and CDR2 (germline): SGHTA, FQGTGA. CDR3 in DNA: TGTGCCAGCAGCCCCGCCGGGACGGTGAACACTGAAGCTTTCTTT. Translated, it gives CASSPAGTVNTEAFF. Combining the CDR3 with reference TRBV7-3 and TRBJ1-1 gives the whole variable domain GAGVSQTPSNKVTEKGKYVELRCDPISGHTALYWYRQSLGQGPEFLIYFQGTGAADDSGLPNDRFFAVRPEGSVSTLKIQRTERGDSAVYLCASSPAGTVNTEAFFGQGTRLTVV.

This clonotype was seen at least ten times. V usage is TRBV27 and J usage is TRBJ2-6; D is perhaps TRBD1 (6 bases). The V gene lost 8 bases and the J gene lost 4 bases, with 12 bases spanning the gap. The CDR3 consists of 14 residues. The V gene's germline CDR1 is MNHEY and CDR2 SMNVEV (reference sequence). CDR3 region: CASHRAGGANVLTF. For the CDR3, the DNA is TGTGCCAGCCACAGGGCAGGCGGGGCCAACGTCCTGACTTTC.

This clonotype was detected a few times. The chain combines TRBV30 with TRBJ1-1, with a tentative D call TRBD1 (5 bases). Germline CDR1 reads GTSNPN; CDR2 reads SVGIG (reference sequence). Deletions cut 4 bases from V and 8 bases from J, with 11 bases between. The CDR3 extends over 11 amino acids. The CDR3 is CAWNWGGEAFF. In DNA, the CDR3 is TGTGCCTGGAATTGGGGGGGAGAAGCTTTCTTT.

The chain combines TRBV6-5 with TRBJ2-2, with TRBD1 matching 9 bases. The J segment lost 2 bases and the V segment lost 3 bases, leaving 4 bases of the junction unmatched. This CDR3 spans 16 amino acids. The V gene's germline CDR1 is MNHEY and CDR2 SVGAGI. This CDR3 reads CASSYGDRANTGELFF. CDR3 DNA: TGTGCCAGCAGTTATGGGGACAGGGCTAACACCGGGGAGCTGTTTTTT.